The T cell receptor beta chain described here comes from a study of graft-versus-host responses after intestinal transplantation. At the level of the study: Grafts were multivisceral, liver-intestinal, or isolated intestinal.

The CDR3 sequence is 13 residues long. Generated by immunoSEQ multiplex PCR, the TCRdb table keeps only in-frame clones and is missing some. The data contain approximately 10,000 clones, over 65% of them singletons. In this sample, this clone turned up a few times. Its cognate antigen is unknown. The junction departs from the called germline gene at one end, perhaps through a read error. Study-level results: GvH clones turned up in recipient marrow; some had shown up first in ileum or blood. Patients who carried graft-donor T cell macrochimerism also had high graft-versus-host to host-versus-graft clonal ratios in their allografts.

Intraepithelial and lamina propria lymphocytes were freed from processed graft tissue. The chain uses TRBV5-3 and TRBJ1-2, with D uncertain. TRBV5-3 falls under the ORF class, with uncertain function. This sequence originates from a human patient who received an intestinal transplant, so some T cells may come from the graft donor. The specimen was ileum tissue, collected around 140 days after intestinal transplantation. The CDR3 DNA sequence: TGTGCCAGCAGCTTGACGGCTAACTATGGCTACACCTTC. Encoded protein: CASSLTANYGYTF.